These T cell receptor beta chains were read from a single sample in a study of T cells in Graves' hyperthyroidism and ophthalmopathy. TCRdb ran MiXCR on the multiplex PCR reads and lists one entry per CDR3 protein. Here the sample spans under 250,000 distinct CDR3 sequences, about 17% being singletons. Sequencing was done on a sample of blood. The receptors were sampled from a woman aged 50 to 65 with Graves' hyperthyroidism. Each CDR3 is given with its conserved first and last residue. The order of the fields is J gene, V gene, clone size, D gene, CDR3 protein, CDR3 DNA. The D gene is left open where the match is weak. Size values are once, few and many counts, or a class for expanded clones, and some rows have none.

>TRBJ1-1|TRBV20-1|many|NA
CSAATGRTEAFF
TGCAGTGCCGCCACGGGCCGCACTGAAGCTTTCTTT
>TRBJ2-4|TRBV6-2/TRBV6-3|few|TRBD2
CASSYSSAGRENIQYF
TGTGCCAGCAGTTACTCCTCCGCCGGGAGGGAAAACATTCAGTACTTC
>TRBJ1-2|TRBV29-1|NA|NA
CGVRRREAGDYGYTF
TGCGGCGTCCGGAGAAGGGAAGCCGGGGACTATGGCTACACCTTC
>TRBJ2-7|TRBV20-1|many|TRBD1
CSARWTGGDYEQYF
TGCAGTGCTAGATGGACAGGGGGAGACTACGAGCAGTACTTC
>TRBJ2-1|TRBV7-8|many|NA
CASSLETSSYFHNEQFF
TGTGCCAGCAGCTTAGAGACGTCGTCCTACTTTCACAATGAGCAGTTCTTC
>TRBJ1-1|TRBV5-1|few|TRBD1
CASSLATGMNTEAFF
TGCGCCAGCAGCTTGGCGACAGGGATGAACACTGAAGCTTTCTTT
>TRBJ1-3|TRBV5-1|NA|TRBD1
CASSGQQGALINTIYF
TGCGCCAGCAGCGGCCAACAGGGGGCCCTTATAAACACCATATATTTT
>TRBJ2-3|TRBV3-1|many|TRBD2
CASSSRTSGSTDTQYF
TGTGCCAGCAGCTCCCGGACTAGCGGGAGTACAGATACGCAGTATTTT
>TRBJ2-5|TRBV5-1|many|NA
CASSLRPDGGTQYF
TGCGCCAGCAGCTTGCGACCTGATGGAGGGACCCAGTACTTC
>TRBJ1-5|TRBV6-1|few|TRBD1
CASSERTGGTRQPQHF
TGTGCCAGCAGTGAACGGACAGGGGGCACGAGGCAGCCCCAGCATTTT
>TRBJ2-7|TRBV28|many|NA
CASSLIGGREYEQYF
TGTGCCAGCAGTTTAATCGGGGGGCGGGAGTACGAGCAGTACTTC
>TRBJ2-6|TRBV6-5|NA|TRBD1
CASSYLSRDSSGANVLTF
TGTGCCAGCAGTTACTTGTCCCGGGACAGTTCTGGGGCCAACGTCCTGACTTTC
>TRBJ1-1|TRBV6-1|many|TRBD1
CASRGQGGNTEAFF
TGTGCCAGCAGGGGACAGGGGGGGAACACTGAAGCTTTCTTT
>TRBJ2-7|TRBV2|once|NA
CASSLGWSEYEQYF
TGTGCCAGCAGCTTAGGGTGGAGTGAGTACGAGCAGTACTTC
>TRBJ2-1|TRBV11-3|many|NA
CASSARGQDNEQFF
TGTGCCAGCAGCGCAAGAGGGCAAGACAATGAGCAGTTCTTC
>TRBJ2-5|TRBV12-3/TRBV12-4|many|NA
CASTQSATQETQYF
TGTGCCAGCACCCAATCGGCTACCCAAGAGACCCAGTACTTC
>TRBJ2-1|TRBV12-3/TRBV12-4|many|TRBD2
CASRPYVGRTNNEQFF
TGTGCCAGCAGGCCCTATGTCGGGAGGACGAACAATGAGCAGTTCTTC
>TRBJ2-1|TRBV7-9|NA|NA
CASSLGDPLRETQFF
TGTGCCAGCAGCTTAGGGGACCCACTCCGGGAGACCCAGTTCTTC
>TRBJ2-1|TRBV30|NA|NA
CAWRGAGDVNEQFF
TGTGCCTGGAGGGGGGCGGGAGATGTCAATGAGCAGTTCTTC
>TRBJ1-1|TRBV19|few|TRBD1
CASSDRGENTEAFF
TGTGCCAGTAGTGACAGGGGGGAGAACACTGAAGCTTTCTTT